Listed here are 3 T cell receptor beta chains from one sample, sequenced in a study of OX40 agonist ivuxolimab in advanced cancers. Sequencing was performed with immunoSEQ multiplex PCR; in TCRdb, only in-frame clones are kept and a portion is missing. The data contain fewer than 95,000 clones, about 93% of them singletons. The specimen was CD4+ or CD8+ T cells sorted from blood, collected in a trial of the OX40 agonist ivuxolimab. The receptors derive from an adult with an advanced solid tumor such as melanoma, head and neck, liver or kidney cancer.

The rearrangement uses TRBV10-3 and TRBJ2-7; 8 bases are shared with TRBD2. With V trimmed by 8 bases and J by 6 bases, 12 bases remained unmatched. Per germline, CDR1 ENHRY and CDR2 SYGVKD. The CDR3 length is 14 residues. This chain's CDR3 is CAILRDPGGFEQYF. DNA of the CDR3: TGTGCCATCCTACGGGACCCGGGAGGGTTCGAGCAGTACTTC.

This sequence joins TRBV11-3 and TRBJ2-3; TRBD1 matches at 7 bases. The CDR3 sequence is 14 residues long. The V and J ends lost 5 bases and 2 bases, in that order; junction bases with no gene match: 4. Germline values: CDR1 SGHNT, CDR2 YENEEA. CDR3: CASSTGTATDTQYF. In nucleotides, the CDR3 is TGTGCCAGCAGCACAGGGACAGCCACAGATACGCAGTATTTT.

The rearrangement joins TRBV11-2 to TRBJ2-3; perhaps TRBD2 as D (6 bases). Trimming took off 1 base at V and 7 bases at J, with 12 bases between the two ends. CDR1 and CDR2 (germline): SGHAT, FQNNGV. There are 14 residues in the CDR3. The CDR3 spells CASSLAGEDNTQYF. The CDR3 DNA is TGTGCCAGCAGCTTAGCGGGAGAGGATAATACGCAGTATTTT.